This TCR beta chain was sequenced for a study of blood T cell repertoires in COVID-19. Looking at the study overall: Collection of acute and convalescent COVID-19 samples took place in the United States, Italy and Spain. T cells, B-cell-depleted T cells, or PBMCs supplied cDNA or gDNA.

The data were produced by immunoSEQ multiplex PCR, yet TCRdb's version contains in-frame clones alone and is incomplete. The data contain over 55,000 clones, over 70% of them singletons. Germline V CDR1 and CDR2: LNHDA, SQIVND (reference sequence). V was cut by 6 bases and J by 3 bases, with 14 bases left in between. The CDR3 consists of 14 residues. The source of this sequence is a woman aged 70-85 years with acute or convalescent COVID-19. The sequenced material came from peripheral blood. The V and J genes are TRBV19 and TRBJ1-1; tentative D call: TRBD1 (5 bases). The CDR3 region is CASRQAGGDTEAFF. In DNA form, the CDR3 reads TGTGCCAGTAGACAAGCCGGGGGTGACACTGAAGCTTTCTTT.